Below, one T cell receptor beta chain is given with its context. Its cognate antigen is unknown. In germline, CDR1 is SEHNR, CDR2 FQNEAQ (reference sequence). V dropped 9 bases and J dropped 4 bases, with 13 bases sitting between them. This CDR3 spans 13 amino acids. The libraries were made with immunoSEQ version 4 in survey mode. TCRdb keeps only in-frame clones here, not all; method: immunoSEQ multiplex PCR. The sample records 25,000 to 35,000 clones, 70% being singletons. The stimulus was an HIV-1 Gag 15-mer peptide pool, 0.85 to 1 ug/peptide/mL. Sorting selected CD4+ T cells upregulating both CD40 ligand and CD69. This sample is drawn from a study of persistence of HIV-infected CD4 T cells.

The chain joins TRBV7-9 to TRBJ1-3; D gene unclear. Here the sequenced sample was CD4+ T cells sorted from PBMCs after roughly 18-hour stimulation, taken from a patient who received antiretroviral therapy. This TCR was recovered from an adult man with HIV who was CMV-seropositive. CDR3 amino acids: CARQGLIGNTIYF. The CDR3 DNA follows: TGTGCCAGACAAGGACTCATCGGAAACACCATATATTTT.